This entry describes one TCR beta chain. This clonotype occurred a few times. Its antigen is unknown. No much larger clone exists at a distance of one base, and base qualities are not known. Library preparation was by RACE. Instrument used: NextSeq 500. During library preparation, unique molecular identifiers were attached to individual cDNA molecules so that TCRs could be counted in a quantitative, reproducible way. Both TCR alpha and TCR beta chains were sequenced from each blood RNA sample. Regarding the original processing steps: A median of about 87,000 TCRs per sample was observed, with a range of roughly 20,000 to 750,000. The Decombinator software suite was used to annotate the V, J and CDR3 of the TCR reads. For PS versus PT1 abundance plots, all samples were subsampled to the same number of TCRs (28,000). TCRs were defined as expanded if absent before sensitization and observed at least eight times at the 2-week time point. TCRdb applied fastp at Q25 and MiXCR to the public reads, then kept only in-frame beta chains. Merged by CDR3 protein, the rows form single entries marked with the most common genes and DNA. The V and J calls here are based on TCRdb, not the publication. Recorded for this sample are 85,000 or so distinct CDR3 sequences; about 10% of them occurred a single time. The top ten clonotypes cover about 4% of the sample.

Its CDR3 holds 12 amino acids, cysteine through phenylalanine. The entry retains the CDR3 DNA only, 36 bases that are in frame from base 1. The junction shows trimming of 5 bases on V and 4 bases on J, plus 6 bases between the germline ends. Per the germline V gene (reference sequence), LNHDA is the CDR1 and SQIVND is the CDR2. The time point label of this sample denotes: patch test 1, 2 weeks after DPC sensitization. Read against the paper, the sample's treatment or condition label means: therapeutic diphenylcyclopropenone sensitization with weekly scalp DPC. At each patch-test visit, blood was drawn before the patch test was applied. Eligible patients were aged 18 to 70, diagnosed with alopecia, deemed suitable for DPC therapy, and excluded if pregnant. Total RNA was extracted from unfractionated whole blood that had been collected in Tempus Blood RNA tubes. This sample is part of a study of human T cells and chemical hapten exposure (dated by TCRdb to the early 2020s). Background for the entire study: For sensitization, 2% DPC in acetone was applied to a 2 cm by 2 cm area of upper inner arm skin. Throughout the roughly 25-week study period, patients were also given weekly therapeutic DPC doses on the scalp. Patch testing was done on the upper back using Finn chambers containing 0.01% DPC, and results were scored after 6 days according to International Contact Dermatitis Research Group standards. The study tracked peripheral blood TCR repertoire changes in vivo during primary and secondary sensitization to the hapten diphenylcyclopropenone (DPC) in alopecia patients. The libraries were sequenced as a pool, and the TCR yield per sample differed mostly because of small variations in library volumes within the pool. Some 29 alopecia patients provided blood for TCR sequencing at one to four time points (pre-sensitization, 2, 6 and 24 weeks). The mostly female patient cohort included alopecia areata with under or over 50% scalp involvement, alopecia totalis and alopecia universalis. Patient blood was sampled pre-sensitization (week 0) and at 2, 6 and about 24 weeks after DPC sensitization. Study-wide findings and limitations: Patch test score correlated positively with the number of PT1 expanded TCRs, reaching significance at thresholds 8, 16 and 32 but not at 4. After repeated subsampling, the strength of the expansion versus patch-test correlation and the threshold at which it became significant changed. Significantly more large CDR3 similarity clusters were formed by expanded TCRs than by pre-sensitization or healthy control sets, consistent with antigen-driven responses. No change with DPC sensitization was found in the number of TCRs above 1 in 1000 frequency, and no evidence of global repertoire structure alterations was found. Alopecia, a presumed autoimmune disease, was present in all patients, so the immune response of the patients might differ from that of healthy individuals.

The clonotype was recovered from a woman in her fifties or sixties with alopecia areata. Some clones in this sample may be carry-over from other donors' samples. The starting material was whole blood, obtained in connection with sensitization to the hapten diphenylcyclopropenone (DPC). The V and J segments used are TRBV19 and TRBJ2-1, with the D gene not clear enough to name. This receptor has the CDR3 CASSGLYNEQFF. The DNA sequence is given as TGTGCCAGTAGTGGGCTTTACAATGAGCAGTTCTTC.